This T cell receptor beta chain was documented in a study of graft-versus-host responses after intestinal transplantation. Some clones are missing from TCRdb's copy, which holds only in-frame ones; the method was immunoSEQ multiplex PCR. The sample contains around 13,000 clones, 74% of which appear only once. The authors processed graft tissue to release intraepithelial and lamina propria lymphocytes. Germline V CDR1 and CDR2: LGHNA, YNFKEQ. With V trimmed by 4 bases and J by 2 bases, 4 bases remained unmatched. This CDR3 has 16 residues. Study-wide results and caveats: The highest levels of circulating GvH clones went along with early declines in HvG clones after transplant. Recipient marrow held GvH clones, some first seen in ileum or blood.

Remarks on this clone: The target antigen is unknown.

This chain links TRBV4-2 with TRBJ2-5, with 13 nucleotides matching TRBD2. Sequencing was performed on ileum tissue, taken 16 days after intestinal transplant. This TCR was recovered from a human patient who received an intestinal transplant, so some T cells may come from the graft donor. CDR3 residues: CASSPRTSGGQETQYF. The CDR3 DNA follows: TGTGCCAGCAGCCCCAGGACTAGCGGGGGTCAAGAGACCCAGTACTTC.